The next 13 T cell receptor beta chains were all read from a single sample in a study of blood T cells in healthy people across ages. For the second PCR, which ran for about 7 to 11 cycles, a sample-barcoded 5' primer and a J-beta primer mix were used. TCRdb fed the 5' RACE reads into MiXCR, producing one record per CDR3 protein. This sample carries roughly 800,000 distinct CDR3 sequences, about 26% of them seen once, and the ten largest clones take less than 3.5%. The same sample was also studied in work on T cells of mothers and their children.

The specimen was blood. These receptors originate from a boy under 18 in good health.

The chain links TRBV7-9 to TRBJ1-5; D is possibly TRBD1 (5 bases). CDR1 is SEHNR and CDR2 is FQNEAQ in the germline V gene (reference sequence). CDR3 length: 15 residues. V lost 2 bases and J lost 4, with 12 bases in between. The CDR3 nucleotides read TGTGCCAGCAGCTTAAGTGGGGGACGGAATCAGCCCCAGCATTTT. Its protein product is CASSLSGGRNQPQHF.

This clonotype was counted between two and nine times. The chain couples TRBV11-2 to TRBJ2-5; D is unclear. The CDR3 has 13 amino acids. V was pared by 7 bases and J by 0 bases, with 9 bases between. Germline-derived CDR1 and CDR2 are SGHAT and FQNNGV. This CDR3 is CASTLGHQETQYF. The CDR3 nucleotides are TGTGCCAGCACCCTAGGCCACCAAGAGACCCAGTACTTC.

The CDR3 spells CASSIGETYGYTF. The CDR3, as DNA: TGTGCCAGCAGCATAGGGGAAACCTATGGCTACACCTTC. The rearrangement uses TRBV7-8 and TRBJ1-2, with D possibly being TRBD1 (5 bases). Germline CDR1 and CDR2: SGHVS and FQNEAQ. Trimming took 5 bases from V and 4 from J, leaving 11 bases between them. There are 13 residues in the CDR3.

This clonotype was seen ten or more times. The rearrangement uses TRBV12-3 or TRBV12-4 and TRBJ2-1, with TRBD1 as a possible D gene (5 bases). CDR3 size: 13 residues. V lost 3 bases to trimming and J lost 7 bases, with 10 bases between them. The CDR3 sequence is CASSFRQNNEQFF. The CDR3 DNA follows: TGTGCCAGCAGTTTTCGACAGAATAATGAGCAGTTCTTC.

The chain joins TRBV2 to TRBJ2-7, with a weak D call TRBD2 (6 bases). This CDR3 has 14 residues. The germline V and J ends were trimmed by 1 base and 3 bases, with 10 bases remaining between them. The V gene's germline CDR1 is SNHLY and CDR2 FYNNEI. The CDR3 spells CASSEVGGFYEQYF. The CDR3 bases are TGTGCCAGCAGTGAAGTCGGGGGTTTCTACGAGCAGTACTTC. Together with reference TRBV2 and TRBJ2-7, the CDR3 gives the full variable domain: EPEVTQTPSHQVTQMGQEVILRCVPISNHLYFYWYRQILGQKVEFLVSFYNNEISEKSEIFDDQFSVERPDGSNFTLKIRSTKLEDSAMYFCASSEVGGFYEQYFGPGTRLTVT.

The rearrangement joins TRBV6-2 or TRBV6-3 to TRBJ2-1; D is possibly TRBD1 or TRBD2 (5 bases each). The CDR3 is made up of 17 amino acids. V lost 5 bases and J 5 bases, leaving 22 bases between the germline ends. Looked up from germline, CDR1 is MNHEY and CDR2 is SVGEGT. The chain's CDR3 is CASSDPSGPTRDNEQFF. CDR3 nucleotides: TGTGCCAGCAGTGACCCCTCGGGACCCACGAGGGACAATGAGCAGTTCTTC.

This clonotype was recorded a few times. The CDR3 DNA is TGTGCCAGCAGCCAAGAGCAGGGGAACCTCGCTGAAGCTTTCTTT. This gives the protein CASSQEQGNLAEAFF. This sequence joins TRBV4-2 and TRBJ1-1; possible D gene TRBD1, 6 bases. This CDR3 comprises 15 residues. Germline CDR1 is LGHNA and CDR2 is YNFKEQ. Trimming removed 0 bases from V and 6 bases from J, with 14 bases in between.

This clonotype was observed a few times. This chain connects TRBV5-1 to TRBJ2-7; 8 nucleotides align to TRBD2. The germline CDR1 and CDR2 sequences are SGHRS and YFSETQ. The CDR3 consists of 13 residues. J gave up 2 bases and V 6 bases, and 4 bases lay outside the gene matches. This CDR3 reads CASKAGAAYEQYF. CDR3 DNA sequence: TGCGCCAGCAAAGCGGGGGCGGCCTACGAGCAGTACTTC. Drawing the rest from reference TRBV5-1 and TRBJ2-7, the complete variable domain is KAGVTQTPRYLIKTRGQQVTLSCSPISGHRSVSWYQQTPGQGLQFLFEYFSETQRNKGNFPGRFSGRQFSNSRSEMNVSTLELGDSALYLCASKAGAAYEQYFGPGTRLTVT.

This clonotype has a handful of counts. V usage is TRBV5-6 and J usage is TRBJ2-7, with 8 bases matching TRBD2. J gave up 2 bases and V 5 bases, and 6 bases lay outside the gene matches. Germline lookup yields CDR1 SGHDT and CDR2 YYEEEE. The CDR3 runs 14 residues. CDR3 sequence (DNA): TGTGCCAGCAGAACCCGGGAGGGGGCCTACGAGCAGTACTTC. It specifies CASRTREGAYEQYF.

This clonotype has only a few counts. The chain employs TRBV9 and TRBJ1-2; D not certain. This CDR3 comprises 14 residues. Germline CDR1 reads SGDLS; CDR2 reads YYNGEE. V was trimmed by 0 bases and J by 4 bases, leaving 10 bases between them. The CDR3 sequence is CASSVAVGIYGYTF. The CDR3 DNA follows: TGTGCCAGCAGCGTAGCTGTAGGGATCTATGGCTACACCTTC.

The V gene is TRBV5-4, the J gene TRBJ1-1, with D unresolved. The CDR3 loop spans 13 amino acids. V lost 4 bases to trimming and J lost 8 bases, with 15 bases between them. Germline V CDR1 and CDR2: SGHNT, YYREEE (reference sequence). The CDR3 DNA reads TGTGCCAGCAGCCCAGACCCGCCCGTGGAAGCTTTCTTT. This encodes CASSPDPPVEAFF.

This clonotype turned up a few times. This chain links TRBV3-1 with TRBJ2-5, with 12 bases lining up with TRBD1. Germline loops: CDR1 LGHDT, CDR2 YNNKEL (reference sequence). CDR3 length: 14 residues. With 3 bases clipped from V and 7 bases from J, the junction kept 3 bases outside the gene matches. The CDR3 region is CASSHRDRGRTQYF. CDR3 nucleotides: TGTGCCAGCAGCCACAGGGACAGGGGGCGGACCCAGTACTTC.

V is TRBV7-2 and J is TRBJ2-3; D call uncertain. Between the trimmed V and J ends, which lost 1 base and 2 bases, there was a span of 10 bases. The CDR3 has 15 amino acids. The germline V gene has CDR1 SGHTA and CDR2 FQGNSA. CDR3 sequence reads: CASSLVYSDTDTQYF. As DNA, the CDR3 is TGTGCCAGCAGCTTAGTTTATTCTGACACAGATACGCAGTATTTT.